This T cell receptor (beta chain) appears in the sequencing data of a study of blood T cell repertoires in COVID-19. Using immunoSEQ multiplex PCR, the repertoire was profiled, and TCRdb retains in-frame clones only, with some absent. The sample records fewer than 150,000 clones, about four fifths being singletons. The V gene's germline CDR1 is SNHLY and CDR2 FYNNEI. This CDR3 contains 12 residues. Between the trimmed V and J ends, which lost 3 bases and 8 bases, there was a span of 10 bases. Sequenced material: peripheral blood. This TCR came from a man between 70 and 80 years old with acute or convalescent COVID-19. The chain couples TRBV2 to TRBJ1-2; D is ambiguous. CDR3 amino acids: CASSEIPSGYTF. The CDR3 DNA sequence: TGTGCCAGCAGTGAGATTCCTAGCGGCTACACCTTC.